This T cell receptor (beta chain) came from a study of Ad26.COV2.S vaccination and SARS-CoV-2 variants. About the research overall: The trial was COV1001 and the donor's arm was Ad26.COV2.S. Intramuscular Ad26.COV2.S at 5x10^10 or 1x10^11 viral particles.

The CDR3 extends over 14 amino acids. With 5 bases clipped from V and 0 bases from J, the junction kept 3 bases outside the gene matches. CDR1 is ENHRY and CDR2 is SYGVKD in the germline V gene. Treatment denoted: 15 to 20 received Ad26.COV2.S at low or high dose, single or two shots; 5 received placebo; per-sample allocation not given. Sampling was done on day 63 after the first vaccine or placebo injection. Produced via immunoSEQ multiplex PCR; TCRdb's table is partial and in-frame only. The repertoire holds 300,000 to 400,000 clones, roughly 86% seen once, with 1.5% to 2.5% in the top ten. A remark on this clone: Its cognate antigen is unknown.

General study findings and limits: Spike-specific TCR breadth was greater in vaccine than placebo recipients.

V is TRBV10-3 and J is TRBJ1-1; 7 bases match TRBD1. The sample was peripheral blood, taken in a trial of Ad26.COV2.S vaccine versus placebo. The origin of this receptor is a person between 18 and 60 years old who received the Ad26.COV2.S COVID-19 vaccine or a placebo. The CDR3 loop is CAISPQGLNTEAFF. Here the CDR3 DNA reads TGTGCCATCAGTCCACAGGGGTTGAACACTGAAGCTTTCTTT.